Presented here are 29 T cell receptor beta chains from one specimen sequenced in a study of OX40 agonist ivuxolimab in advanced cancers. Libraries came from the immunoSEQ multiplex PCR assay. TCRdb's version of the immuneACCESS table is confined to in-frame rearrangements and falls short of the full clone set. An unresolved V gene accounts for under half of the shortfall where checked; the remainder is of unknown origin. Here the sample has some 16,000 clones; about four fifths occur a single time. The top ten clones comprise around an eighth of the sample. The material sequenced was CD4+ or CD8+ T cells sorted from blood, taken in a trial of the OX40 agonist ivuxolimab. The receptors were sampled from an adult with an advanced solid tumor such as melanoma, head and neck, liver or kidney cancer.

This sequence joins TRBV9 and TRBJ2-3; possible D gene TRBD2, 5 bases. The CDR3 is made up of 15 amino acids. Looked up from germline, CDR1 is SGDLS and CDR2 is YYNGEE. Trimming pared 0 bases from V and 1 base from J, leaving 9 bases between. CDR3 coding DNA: TGTGCCAGCAGCGTAGATTGGGGAGGCACAGATACGCAGTATTTT. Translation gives CASSVDWGGTDTQYF.

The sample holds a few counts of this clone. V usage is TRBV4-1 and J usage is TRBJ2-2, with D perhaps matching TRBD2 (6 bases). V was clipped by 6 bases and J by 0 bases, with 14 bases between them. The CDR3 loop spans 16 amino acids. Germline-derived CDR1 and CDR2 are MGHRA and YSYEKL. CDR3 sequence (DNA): TGCGCCAGCAGTCGGAGGGGCAGAGCGAACACCGGGGAGCTGTTTTTT. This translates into CASSRRGRANTGELFF.

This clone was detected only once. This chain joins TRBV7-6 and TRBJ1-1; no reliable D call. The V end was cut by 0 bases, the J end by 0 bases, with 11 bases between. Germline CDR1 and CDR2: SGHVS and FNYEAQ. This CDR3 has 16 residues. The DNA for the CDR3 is TGTGCCAGCAGCTTAGCAGAGATCGGTTTGAACACTGAAGCTTTCTTT. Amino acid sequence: CASSLAEIGLNTEAFF.

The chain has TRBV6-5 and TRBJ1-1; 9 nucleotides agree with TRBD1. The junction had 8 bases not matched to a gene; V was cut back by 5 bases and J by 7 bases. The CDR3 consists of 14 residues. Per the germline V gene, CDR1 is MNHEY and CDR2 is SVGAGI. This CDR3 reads CASSGQGFSGEAFF. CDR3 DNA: TGTGCCAGCAGTGGACAGGGGTTCTCTGGTGAAGCTTTCTTT.

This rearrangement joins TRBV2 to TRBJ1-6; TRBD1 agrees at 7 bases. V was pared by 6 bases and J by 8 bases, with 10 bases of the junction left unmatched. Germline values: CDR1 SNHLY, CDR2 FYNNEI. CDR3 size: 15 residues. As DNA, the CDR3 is TGTGCCAGCAGCCCCAGACAGGGCTTCTATTCACCCCTCCACTTT. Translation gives CASSPRQGFYSPLHF.

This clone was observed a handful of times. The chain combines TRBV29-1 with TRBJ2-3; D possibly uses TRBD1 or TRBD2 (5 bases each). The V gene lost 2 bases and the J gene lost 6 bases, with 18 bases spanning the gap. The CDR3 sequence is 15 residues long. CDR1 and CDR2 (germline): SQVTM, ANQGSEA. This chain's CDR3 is CSVERTGMPGDTQYF. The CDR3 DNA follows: TGCAGCGTTGAAAGAACAGGAATGCCGGGGGATACGCAGTATTTT.

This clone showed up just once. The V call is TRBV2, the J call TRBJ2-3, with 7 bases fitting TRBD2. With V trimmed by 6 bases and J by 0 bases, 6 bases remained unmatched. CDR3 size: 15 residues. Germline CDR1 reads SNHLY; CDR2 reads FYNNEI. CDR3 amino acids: CASSLPGGSTDTQYF. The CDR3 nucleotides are TGTGCCAGCAGCCTCCCCGGGGGGAGCACAGATACGCAGTATTTT.

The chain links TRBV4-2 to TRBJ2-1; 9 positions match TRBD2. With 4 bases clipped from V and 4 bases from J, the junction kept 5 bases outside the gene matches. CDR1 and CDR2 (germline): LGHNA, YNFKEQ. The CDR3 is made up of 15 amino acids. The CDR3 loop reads CASSRSSGEYNEQFF. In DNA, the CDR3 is TGTGCCAGCAGCCGATCTAGCGGGGAGTACAATGAGCAGTTCTTC.

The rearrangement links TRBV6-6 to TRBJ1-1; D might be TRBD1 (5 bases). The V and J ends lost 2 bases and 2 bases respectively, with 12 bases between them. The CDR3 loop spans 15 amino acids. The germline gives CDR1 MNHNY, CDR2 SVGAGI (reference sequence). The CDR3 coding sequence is TGTGCCAGCAGTTACGGGGCGGGGAGTAACACTGAAGCTTTCTTT. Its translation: CASSYGAGSNTEAFF.

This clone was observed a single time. The CDR3 here is CASSFTSGGSGANVLTF. CDR3 nucleotides: TGTGCCAGCAGTTTTACTAGCGGGGGCTCTGGGGCCAACGTCCTGACTTTC. V is TRBV2 and J is TRBJ2-6, with 11 bases lining up with TRBD2. The V segment lost 5 bases and the J segment 0 bases; nucleotides outside the gene matches: 3. The CDR3 loop spans 17 amino acids. CDR1 is SNHLY, CDR2 FYNNEI, per germline.

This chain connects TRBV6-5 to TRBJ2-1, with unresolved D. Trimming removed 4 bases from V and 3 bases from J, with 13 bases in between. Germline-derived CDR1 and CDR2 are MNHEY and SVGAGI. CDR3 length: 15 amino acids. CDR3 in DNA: TGTGCCAGCAGTTCCTACTCGGGTAGCTACAATGAGCAGTTCTTC. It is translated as CASSSYSGSYNEQFF.

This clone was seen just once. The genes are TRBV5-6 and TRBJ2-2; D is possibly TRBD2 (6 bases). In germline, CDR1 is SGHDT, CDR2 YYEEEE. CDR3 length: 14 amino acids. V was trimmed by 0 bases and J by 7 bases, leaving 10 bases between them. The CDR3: CASSLEEGFGELFF. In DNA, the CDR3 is TGTGCCAGCAGCTTGGAGGAGGGATTCGGGGAGCTGTTTTTT. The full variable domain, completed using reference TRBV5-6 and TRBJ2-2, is DAGVTQSPTHLIKTRGQQVTLRCSPKSGHDTVSWYQQALGQGPQFIFQYYEEEERQRGNFPDRFSGHQFPNYSSELNVNALLLGDSALYLCASSLEEGFGELFFGEGSRLTVL.

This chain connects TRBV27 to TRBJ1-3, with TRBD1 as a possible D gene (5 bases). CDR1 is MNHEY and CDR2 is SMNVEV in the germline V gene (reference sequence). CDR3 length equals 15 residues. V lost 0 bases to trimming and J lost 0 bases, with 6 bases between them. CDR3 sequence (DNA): TGTGCCAGCAGTTTATCCCAGGGCTCTGGAAACACCATATATTTT. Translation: CASSLSQGSGNTIYF.

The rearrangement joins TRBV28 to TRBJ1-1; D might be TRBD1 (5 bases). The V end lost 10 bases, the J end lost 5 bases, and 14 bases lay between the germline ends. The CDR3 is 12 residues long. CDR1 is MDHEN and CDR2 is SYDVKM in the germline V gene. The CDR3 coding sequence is TGTGCCACTCAAACGGGGGAGACTGAAGCTTTCTTT. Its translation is CATQTGETEAFF.

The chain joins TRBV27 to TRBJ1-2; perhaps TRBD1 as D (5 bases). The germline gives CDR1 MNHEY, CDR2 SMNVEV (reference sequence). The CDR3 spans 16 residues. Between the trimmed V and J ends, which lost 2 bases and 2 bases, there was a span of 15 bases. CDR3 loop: CASSLTSPGLNYGYTF. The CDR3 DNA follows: TGTGCCAGCAGTTTAACCTCTCCGGGGCTCAACTATGGCTACACCTTC.

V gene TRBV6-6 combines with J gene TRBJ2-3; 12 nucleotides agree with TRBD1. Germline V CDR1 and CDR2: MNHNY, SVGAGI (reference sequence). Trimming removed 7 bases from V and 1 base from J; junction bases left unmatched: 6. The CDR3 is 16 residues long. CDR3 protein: CASTGTGGEGTDTQYF. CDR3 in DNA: TGTGCCAGCACCGGGACAGGGGGCGAGGGCACAGATACGCAGTATTTT.

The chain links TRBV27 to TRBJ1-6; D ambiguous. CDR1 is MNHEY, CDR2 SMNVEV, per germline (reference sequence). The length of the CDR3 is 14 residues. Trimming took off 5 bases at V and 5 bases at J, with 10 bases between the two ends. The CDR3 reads CASSPGIDNSPLHF. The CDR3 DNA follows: TGTGCCAGCAGTCCCGGAATTGATAATTCACCCCTCCACTTT.

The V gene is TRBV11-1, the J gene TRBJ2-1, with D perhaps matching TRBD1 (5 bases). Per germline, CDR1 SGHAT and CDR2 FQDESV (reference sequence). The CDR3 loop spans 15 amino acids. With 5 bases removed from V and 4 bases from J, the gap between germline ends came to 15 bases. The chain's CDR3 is CASSQTDSHYNEQFF. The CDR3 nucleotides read TGTGCCAGCAGCCAAACCGACAGTCATTACAATGAGCAGTTCTTC.

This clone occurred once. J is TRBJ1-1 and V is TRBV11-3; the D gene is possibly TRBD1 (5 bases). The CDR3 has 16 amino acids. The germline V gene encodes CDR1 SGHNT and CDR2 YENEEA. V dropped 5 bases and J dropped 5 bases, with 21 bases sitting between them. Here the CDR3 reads CASSRRTGRTSTEAFF. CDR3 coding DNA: TGTGCCAGCAGCCGACGGACGGGACGAACGTCTACTGAAGCTTTCTTT.

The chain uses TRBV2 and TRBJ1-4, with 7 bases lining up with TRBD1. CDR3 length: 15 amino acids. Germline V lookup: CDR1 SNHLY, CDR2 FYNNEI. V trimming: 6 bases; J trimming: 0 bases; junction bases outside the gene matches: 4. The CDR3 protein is CASRATGATNEKLFF. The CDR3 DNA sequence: TGTGCCAGCAGGGCCACAGGGGCAACTAATGAAAAACTGTTTTTT.

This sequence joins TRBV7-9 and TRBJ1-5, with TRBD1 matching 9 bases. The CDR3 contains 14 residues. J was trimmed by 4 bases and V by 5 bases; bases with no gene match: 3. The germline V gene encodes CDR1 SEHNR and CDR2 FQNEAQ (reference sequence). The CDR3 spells CASSNDRGNQPQHF. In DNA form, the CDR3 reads TGTGCCAGCAGCAACGACAGGGGGAATCAGCCCCAGCATTTT.

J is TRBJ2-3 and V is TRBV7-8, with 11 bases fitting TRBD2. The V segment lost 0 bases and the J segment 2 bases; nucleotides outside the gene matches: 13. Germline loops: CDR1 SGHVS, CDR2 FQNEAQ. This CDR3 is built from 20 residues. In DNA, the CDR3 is TGTGCCAGCAGCTTAGCCTGGCGGGTAGCGGGGGGGCGCGACACAGATACGCAGTATTTT. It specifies CASSLAWRVAGGRDTDTQYF.

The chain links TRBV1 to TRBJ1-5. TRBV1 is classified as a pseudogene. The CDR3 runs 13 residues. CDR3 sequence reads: CASSHDETQPQHF. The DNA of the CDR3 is TGCGCCAGCAGCCACGATGAAACTCAGCCCCAGCATTTT.

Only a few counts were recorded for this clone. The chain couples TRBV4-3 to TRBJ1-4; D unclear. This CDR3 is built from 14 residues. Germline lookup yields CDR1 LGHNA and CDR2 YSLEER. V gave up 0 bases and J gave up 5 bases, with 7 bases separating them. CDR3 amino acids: CASSQDSVNEKLFF. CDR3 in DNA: TGCGCCAGCAGCCAAGATTCGGTCAATGAAAAACTGTTTTTT.

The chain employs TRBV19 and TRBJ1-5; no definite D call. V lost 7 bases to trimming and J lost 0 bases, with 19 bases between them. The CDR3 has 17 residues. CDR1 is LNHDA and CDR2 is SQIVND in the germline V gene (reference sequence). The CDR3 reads CASTPGGGPYSNQPQHF. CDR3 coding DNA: TGTGCCAGTACCCCCGGAGGAGGGCCCTATAGCAATCAGCCCCAGCATTTT.

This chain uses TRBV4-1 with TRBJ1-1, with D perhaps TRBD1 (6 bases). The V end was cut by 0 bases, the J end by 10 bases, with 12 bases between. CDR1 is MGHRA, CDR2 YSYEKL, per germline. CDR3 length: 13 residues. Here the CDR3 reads CASSQEGGMGAFF. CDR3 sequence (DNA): TGCGCCAGCAGCCAAGAAGGGGGGATGGGAGCTTTCTTT.

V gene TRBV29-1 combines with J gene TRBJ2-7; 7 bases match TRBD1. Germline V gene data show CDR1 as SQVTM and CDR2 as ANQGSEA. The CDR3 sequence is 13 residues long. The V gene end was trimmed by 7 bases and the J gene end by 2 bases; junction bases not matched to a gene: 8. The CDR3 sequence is CSASGGETYEQYF. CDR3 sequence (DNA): TGCAGCGCATCAGGGGGAGAGACCTACGAGCAGTACTTC.

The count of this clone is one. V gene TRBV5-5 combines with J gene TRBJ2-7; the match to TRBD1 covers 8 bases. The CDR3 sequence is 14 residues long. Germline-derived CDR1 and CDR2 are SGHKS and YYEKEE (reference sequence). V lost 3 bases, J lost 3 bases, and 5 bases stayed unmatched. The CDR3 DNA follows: TGTGCCAGCAGCTCCCGGGACAGGAACTACGAGCAGTACTTC. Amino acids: CASSSRDRNYEQYF. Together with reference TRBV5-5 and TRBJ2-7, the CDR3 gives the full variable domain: DAGVTQSPTHLIKTRGQQVTLRCSPISGHKSVSWYQQVLGQGPQFIFQYYEKEERGRGNFPDRFSARQFPNYSSELNVNALLLGDSALYLCASSSRDRNYEQYFGPGTRLTVT.

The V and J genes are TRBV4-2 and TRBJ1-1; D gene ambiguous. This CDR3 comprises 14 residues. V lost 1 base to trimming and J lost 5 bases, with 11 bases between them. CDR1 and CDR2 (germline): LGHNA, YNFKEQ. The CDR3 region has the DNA TGTGCCAGCAGCCAAGTACGGTTCGGGACTGAAGCTTTCTTT. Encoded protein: CASSQVRFGTEAFF.